This is a list of T cell receptor beta chains from one sample in a study of read filtering for tumor transcriptome and immune sequencing. TCRdb reanalysed the reads using MiXCR and keeps one entry per CDR3 protein. Of tens of thousands of distinct CDR3 sequences listed, 14% were seen once; the top ten hold 6% to 7%. Material for sequencing was a population of CD138-negative cells sorted from bone marrow. Receptor source: a donor at least 40 years old with multiple myeloma. Both conserved end residues are part of each CDR3. The D gene is left open where the match is weak. Clone size is not always given. Where it is, it says once, few, many or a class for expanded clones.

D gene: TRBD1; J gene: TRBJ1-3; clone size: many; V gene: TRBV6-1; CDR3 protein: CASTVGQGGNTIYF; CDR3 DNA: TGTGCCAGCACCGTCGGACAGGGAGGAAACACCATATATTTT
D gene: .; J gene: TRBJ1-5; clone size: many; V gene: TRBV29-1; CDR3 protein: CSVSGTSSNQPQHF; CDR3 DNA: TGCAGCGTGTCCGGGACGTCGAGCAATCAGCCCCAGCATTTT
D gene: .; J gene: TRBJ2-3; clone size: many; V gene: TRBV6-5; CDR3 protein: CASSYRGSRADTQYF; CDR3 DNA: TGTGCCAGCAGTTACAGGGGTTCGAGGGCAGATACGCAGTATTTT
D gene: .; J gene: TRBJ2-2; clone size: few; V gene: TRBV15; CDR3 protein: CATSRDPNTGELFF; CDR3 DNA: TGTGCCACCAGTCGGGACCCGAACACCGGGGAGCTGTTTTTT
D gene: TRBD2; J gene: TRBJ2-3; clone size: .; V gene: TRBV28; CDR3 protein: CASSNSGRARDTQYF; CDR3 DNA: TGTGCCAGCAGTAATAGCGGGAGGGCCAGAGATACGCAGTATTTT
D gene: TRBD2; J gene: TRBJ2-1; clone size: many; V gene: TRBV20-1; CDR3 protein: CSARDGGASNEQFF; CDR3 DNA: TGCAGTGCTAGAGACGGGGGGGCCAGCAATGAGCAGTTCTTC
D gene: .; J gene: TRBJ2-1; clone size: medium-sized; V gene: TRBV20-1; CDR3 protein: CSARPLSINEQFF; CDR3 DNA: TGCAGTGCTAGGCCGTTGAGTATAAATGAGCAGTTCTTC
D gene: TRBD2; J gene: TRBJ2-1; clone size: many; V gene: TRBV6-5; CDR3 protein: CASSYVRTSGNEQFF; CDR3 DNA: TGTGCCAGCAGTTACGTAAGGACTAGCGGCAATGAGCAGTTCTTC
D gene: TRBD2; J gene: TRBJ2-7; clone size: many; V gene: TRBV12-5; CDR3 protein: CASGSGGYEQYF; CDR3 DNA: TGTGCTAGTGGCTCGGGGGGCTACGAGCAGTACTTC
D gene: .; J gene: TRBJ1-4; clone size: .; V gene: TRBV5-8; CDR3 protein: CASSSGKSTNEKLFF; CDR3 DNA: TGTGCCAGCAGTTCAGGGAAATCAACTAATGAAAAACTGTTTTTT
D gene: .; J gene: TRBJ1-5; clone size: .; V gene: TRBV20-1; CDR3 protein: CSAERGDQPQHF; CDR3 DNA: TGCAGTGCTGAAAGGGGGGATCAGCCCCAGCATTTT
D gene: .; J gene: TRBJ2-1; clone size: .; V gene: TRBV12-5; CDR3 protein: CASGSQPVRSYNEQFF; CDR3 DNA: TGTGCTAGTGGTTCACAGCCTGTTAGATCCTACAATGAGCAGTTCTTC
D gene: .; J gene: TRBJ2-1; clone size: many; V gene: TRBV20-1; CDR3 protein: CSASLARPNEQFF; CDR3 DNA: TGCAGTGCTTCGCTGGCTCGTCCCAATGAGCAGTTCTTC
D gene: TRBD2; J gene: TRBJ2-3; clone size: .; V gene: TRBV15; CDR3 protein: CATSRRLAEKTDTQYF; CDR3 DNA: TGTGCCACCAGCAGACGACTAGCGGAGAAAACAGATACGCAGTATTTT
D gene: .; J gene: TRBJ2-5; clone size: many; V gene: TRBV10-3; CDR3 protein: CAISAQEETQYF; CDR3 DNA: TGTGCCATCAGTGCGCAGGAAGAGACCCAGTACTTC
D gene: .; J gene: TRBJ2-5; clone size: few; V gene: TRBV6-2/TRBV6-3; CDR3 protein: CASSPGAGTGETQYF; CDR3 DNA: TGTGCCAGCTCCCCCGGGGCGGGGACGGGGGAGACCCAGTACTTC
D gene: .; J gene: TRBJ2-7; clone size: .; V gene: TRBV12-3/TRBV12-4; CDR3 protein: CASSLGGFSYEQYF; CDR3 DNA: TGTGCCAGCAGTTTAGGGGGCTTCTCCTACGAGCAGTACTTC
D gene: TRBD1; J gene: TRBJ2-3; clone size: many; V gene: TRBV20-1; CDR3 protein: CSARGLGQGLVDTQYF; CDR3 DNA: TGCAGTGCTAGAGGCTTGGGACAGGGCTTAGTGGATACGCAGTATTTT
D gene: .; J gene: TRBJ2-3; clone size: many; V gene: TRBV5-6; CDR3 protein: CASSLSTQFTDTQYF; CDR3 DNA: TGTGCCAGCAGCTTGTCGACTCAGTTCACAGATACGCAGTATTTT
D gene: .; J gene: TRBJ1-6; clone size: .; V gene: TRBV12-3/TRBV12-4; CDR3 protein: CASSLEVGYSPLHF; CDR3 DNA: TGTGCCAGCAGTTTAGAGGTCGGATATTCACCCCTCCACTTT
D gene: TRBD2; J gene: TRBJ2-1; clone size: medium-sized; V gene: TRBV20-1; CDR3 protein: CSASTGTRGNEQFF; CDR3 DNA: TGCAGTGCTAGTACTGGGACTAGAGGCAATGAGCAGTTCTTC
D gene: .; J gene: TRBJ1-1; clone size: many; V gene: TRBV14; CDR3 protein: CASSPLDGTEAFF; CDR3 DNA: TGTGCCAGCAGCCCCTTGGATGGGACTGAAGCTTTCTTT
D gene: TRBD2; J gene: TRBJ2-1; clone size: few; V gene: TRBV12-3/TRBV12-4; CDR3 protein: CASSRGGLLNEQFF; CDR3 DNA: TGTGCCAGCAGTCGGGGGGGCCTGTTGAATGAGCAGTTCTTC
D gene: TRBD2; J gene: TRBJ2-5; clone size: .; V gene: TRBV6-2/TRBV6-3; CDR3 protein: CASSAPLAGGQETLYF; CDR3 DNA: TGTGCCAGCAGTGCCCCACTAGCGGGGGGACAAGAGACCCTGTACTTC
D gene: TRBD1; J gene: TRBJ2-3; clone size: many; V gene: TRBV7-9; CDR3 protein: CASSLQSLRTGLSNTQYF; CDR3 DNA: TGTGCCAGCAGCTTACAATCCCTTCGGACAGGGTTGTCTAATACGCAGTATTTT
D gene: .; J gene: TRBJ2-1; clone size: many; V gene: TRBV7-6; CDR3 protein: CASNNPGGNEQFF; CDR3 DNA: TGTGCCAGCAACAACCCCGGGGGCAATGAGCAGTTCTTC
D gene: TRBD2; J gene: TRBJ2-1; clone size: many; V gene: TRBV9; CDR3 protein: CASSVFPGLAGEVEQFF; CDR3 DNA: TGTGCCAGCAGCGTGTTCCCCGGACTAGCGGGAGAGGTTGAGCAGTTCTTC
D gene: .; J gene: TRBJ1-5; clone size: many; V gene: TRBV4-1; CDR3 protein: CASSQKVNSNQPQHF; CDR3 DNA: TGCGCCAGCAGCCAAAAAGTAAATTCCAATCAGCCCCAGCATTTT
D gene: .; J gene: TRBJ1-5; clone size: many; V gene: TRBV28; CDR3 protein: CASSSPRVSNQPQHF; CDR3 DNA: TGTGCCAGCAGTTCCCCAAGAGTTTCAAATCAGCCCCAGCATTTT
D gene: .; J gene: TRBJ1-1; clone size: .; V gene: TRBV5-1; CDR3 protein: CASSLGIATIAEAFF; CDR3 DNA: TGCGCCAGCAGCTTGGGGATAGCAACGATCGCTGAAGCTTTCTTT
D gene: .; J gene: TRBJ2-5; clone size: many; V gene: TRBV18; CDR3 protein: CASSPPAGREETQYF; CDR3 DNA: TGTGCCAGCTCACCACCCGCGGGAAGGGAAGAGACCCAGTACTTC
D gene: .; J gene: TRBJ2-1; clone size: many; V gene: TRBV18; CDR3 protein: CASSLGLSSYNEQFF; CDR3 DNA: TGTGCCAGCTCACTAGGGTTGAGCTCCTACAATGAGCAGTTCTTC
D gene: .; J gene: TRBJ2-5; clone size: many; V gene: TRBV7-2; CDR3 protein: CASSLSFSETQYF; CDR3 DNA: TGTGCCAGCAGCTTATCGTTTTCGGAGACCCAGTACTTC
D gene: .; J gene: TRBJ2-5; clone size: few; V gene: TRBV21-1; CDR3 protein: CASSKGRTRELETQYF; CDR3 DNA: TGTGCCAGCAGCAAAGGGCGAACGCGGGAGTTAGAGACCCAGTACTTC
D gene: TRBD2; J gene: TRBJ2-1; clone size: few; V gene: TRBV7-3; CDR3 protein: CASSSGLAGVTEQFF; CDR3 DNA: TGTGCCAGCAGCTCAGGACTAGCGGGAGTAACTGAGCAGTTCTTC
D gene: .; J gene: TRBJ2-4; clone size: few; V gene: TRBV7-8; CDR3 protein: CASSLARPDGIPYF; CDR3 DNA: TGTGCCAGCAGCTTAGCGCGGCCAGATGGCATTCCGTACTTC
D gene: TRBD2; J gene: TRBJ2-3; clone size: many; V gene: TRBV20-1; CDR3 protein: CSAPEASGITDTQYF; CDR3 DNA: TGCAGTGCCCCAGAGGCTAGCGGAATCACAGATACGCAGTATTTT
D gene: TRBD1; J gene: TRBJ1-2; clone size: many; V gene: TRBV28; CDR3 protein: CASSSGTGGGIRYGYTF; CDR3 DNA: TGTGCCAGCAGTTCGGGGACAGGGGGCGGCATCCGGTATGGCTACACCTTC
D gene: TRBD2; J gene: TRBJ2-7; clone size: many; V gene: TRBV28; CDR3 protein: CASSEGLAGQNEQYF; CDR3 DNA: TGTGCCAGCAGCGAGGGACTAGCGGGACAAAACGAGCAGTACTTC
D gene: TRBD1; J gene: TRBJ2-7; clone size: many; V gene: TRBV2; CDR3 protein: CASSSGGDSYELYF; CDR3 DNA: TGTGCCAGCAGCTCAGGGGGCGACTCCTACGAGCTGTACTTC
D gene: .; J gene: TRBJ2-5; clone size: many; V gene: TRBV6-2/TRBV6-3; CDR3 protein: CASSYQGIKTQYF; CDR3 DNA: TGTGCCAGCAGTTACCAGGGGATCAAGACCCAGTACTTC
D gene: .; J gene: TRBJ2-1; clone size: .; V gene: TRBV1; CDR3 protein: CTSSQNPSGRPNPHNEQFF; CDR3 DNA: TGCACCAGCAGCCAAAATCCTAGCGGGAGGCCAAATCCCCACAATGAGCAGTTCTTC
D gene: TRBD1; J gene: TRBJ2-6; clone size: many; V gene: TRBV29-1; CDR3 protein: CSVEGKGAAGANVLTF; CDR3 DNA: TGCAGCGTTGAGGGGAAGGGGGCAGCTGGGGCCAACGTCCTGACTTTC
D gene: TRBD1; J gene: TRBJ1-1; clone size: many; V gene: TRBV5-1; CDR3 protein: CASSPRDVTGDLEAFF; CDR3 DNA: TGCGCCAGCAGCCCGAGGGACGTTACAGGGGATCTTGAAGCTTTCTTT